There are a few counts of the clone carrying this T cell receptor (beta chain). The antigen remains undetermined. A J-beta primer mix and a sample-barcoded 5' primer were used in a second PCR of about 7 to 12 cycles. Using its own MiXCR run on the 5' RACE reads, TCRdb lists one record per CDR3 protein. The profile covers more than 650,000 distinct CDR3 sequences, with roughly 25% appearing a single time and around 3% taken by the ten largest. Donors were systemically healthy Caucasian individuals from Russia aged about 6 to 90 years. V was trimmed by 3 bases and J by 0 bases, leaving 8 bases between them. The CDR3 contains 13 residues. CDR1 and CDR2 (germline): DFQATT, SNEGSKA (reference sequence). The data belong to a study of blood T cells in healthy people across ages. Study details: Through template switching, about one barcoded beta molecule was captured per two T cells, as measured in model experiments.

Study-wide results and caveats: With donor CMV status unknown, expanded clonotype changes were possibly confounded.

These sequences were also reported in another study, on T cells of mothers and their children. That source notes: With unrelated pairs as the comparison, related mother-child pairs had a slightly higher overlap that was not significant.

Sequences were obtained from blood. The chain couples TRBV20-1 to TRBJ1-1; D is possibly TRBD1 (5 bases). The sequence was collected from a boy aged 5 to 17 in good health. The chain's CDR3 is CSASGHLNTEAFF. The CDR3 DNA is TGCAGTGCTAGCGGACACCTGAACACTGAAGCTTTCTTT.